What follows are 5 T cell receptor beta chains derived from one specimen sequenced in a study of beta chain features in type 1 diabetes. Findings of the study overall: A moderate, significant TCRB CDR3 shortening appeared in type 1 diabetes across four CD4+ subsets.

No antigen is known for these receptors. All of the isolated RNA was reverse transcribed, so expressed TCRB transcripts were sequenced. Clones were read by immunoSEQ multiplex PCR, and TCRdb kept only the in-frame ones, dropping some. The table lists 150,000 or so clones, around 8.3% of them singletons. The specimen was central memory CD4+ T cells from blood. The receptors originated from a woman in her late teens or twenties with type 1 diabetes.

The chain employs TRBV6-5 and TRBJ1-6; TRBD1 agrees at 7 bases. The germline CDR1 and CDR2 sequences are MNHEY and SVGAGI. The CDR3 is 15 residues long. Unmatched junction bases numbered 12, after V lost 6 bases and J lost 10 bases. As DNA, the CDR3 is TGTGCCAGCAGACCGACAGGGCCCTTTTCATCACCCCTCCACTTT. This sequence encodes CASRPTGPFSSPLHF.

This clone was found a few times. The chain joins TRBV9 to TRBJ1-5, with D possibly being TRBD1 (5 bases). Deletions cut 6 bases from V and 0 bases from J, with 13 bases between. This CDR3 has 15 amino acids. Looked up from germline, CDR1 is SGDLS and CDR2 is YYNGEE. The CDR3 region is CASNREGYSNQPQHF. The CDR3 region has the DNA TGTGCCAGCAATCGGGAGGGGTATAGCAATCAGCCCCAGCATTTT.

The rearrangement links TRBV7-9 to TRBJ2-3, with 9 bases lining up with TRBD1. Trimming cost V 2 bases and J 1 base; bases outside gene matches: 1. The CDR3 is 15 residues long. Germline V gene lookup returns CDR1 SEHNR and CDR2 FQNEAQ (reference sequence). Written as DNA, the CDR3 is TGTGCCAGCAGCTTAAGGACAGGGGGCACAGATACGCAGTATTTT. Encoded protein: CASSLRTGGTDTQYF.

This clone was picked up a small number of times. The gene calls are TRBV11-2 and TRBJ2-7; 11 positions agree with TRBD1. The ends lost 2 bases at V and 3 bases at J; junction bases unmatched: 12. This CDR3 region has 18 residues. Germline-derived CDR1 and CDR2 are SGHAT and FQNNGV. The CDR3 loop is CASSLRAPPGTGGYEQYF. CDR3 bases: TGTGCCAGCAGCTTACGGGCCCCCCCAGGGACAGGGGGCTACGAGCAGTACTTC.

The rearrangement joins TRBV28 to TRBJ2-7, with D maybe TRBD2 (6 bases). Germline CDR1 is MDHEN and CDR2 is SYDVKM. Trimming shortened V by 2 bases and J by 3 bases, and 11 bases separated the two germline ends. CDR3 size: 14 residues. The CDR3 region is CASSLPSAGYEQYF. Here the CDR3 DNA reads TGTGCCAGCAGTTTACCTAGCGCAGGCTACGAGCAGTACTTC.